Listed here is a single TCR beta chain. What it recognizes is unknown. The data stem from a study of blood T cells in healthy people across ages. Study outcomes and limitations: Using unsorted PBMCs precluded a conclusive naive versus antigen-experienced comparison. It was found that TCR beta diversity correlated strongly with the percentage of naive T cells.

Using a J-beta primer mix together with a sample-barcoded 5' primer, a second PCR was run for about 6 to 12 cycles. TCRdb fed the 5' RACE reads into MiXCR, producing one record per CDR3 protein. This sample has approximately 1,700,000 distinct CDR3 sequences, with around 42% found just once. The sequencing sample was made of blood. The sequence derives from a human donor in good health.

As DNA, the CDR3 is TGTGCCAGCAGTTTACCCTACGCACCGTACAATGAGCAGTTCTTC. Translated, it gives CASSLPYAPYNEQFF. The chain couples TRBV28 to TRBJ2-1; D gene unclear. Looked up from germline, CDR1 is MDHEN and CDR2 is SYDVKM. The CDR3 runs 15 residues. V was clipped by 2 bases and J by 4 bases, with 12 bases between them.